These 30 T cell receptor beta chains were sequenced from one sample in a study of Ad26.COV2.S vaccination and SARS-CoV-2 variants. Treatment of the sample: some 20 received Ad26.COV2.S at low or high dose, single or two shots; roughly five received placebo; per-sample allocation not given. Sampling happened 63 days after the first vaccine or placebo injection. TCRdb's table, derived via immunoSEQ multiplex PCR, lists solely in-frame clones and lacks some. The sample carries some 410,000 clones, roughly 90% recorded once. The source was peripheral blood, collected in a trial of Ad26.COV2.S vaccine versus placebo. Receptor source: a person aged 18-65 years who received the Ad26.COV2.S COVID-19 vaccine or a placebo.

The chain is built from TRBV5-4 and TRBJ2-2; possibly TRBD2 for D (5 bases). V lost 0 bases and J lost 6, with 6 bases in between. The CDR3 spans 13 residues. Germline V CDR1 and CDR2: SGHNT, YYREEE (reference sequence). This CDR3 is CASSLGGSGELFF. The CDR3 region has the DNA TGTGCCAGCAGCTTGGGCGGGTCCGGGGAGCTGTTTTTT.

The rearrangement joins TRBV4-3 to TRBJ2-1; D is perhaps TRBD2 (5 bases). Germline loops: CDR1 LGHNA, CDR2 YSLEER. V was trimmed by 0 bases and J by 0 bases, leaving 18 bases between them. The CDR3 spans 19 residues. CDR3 residues: CASSQDSSIGRGSYNEQFF. The CDR3 coding sequence is TGCGCCAGCAGCCAAGATAGCTCCATAGGACGGGGCTCCTACAATGAGCAGTTCTTC.

The sample holds one count of this clone. The V gene is TRBV7-2, the J gene TRBJ2-1; D is possibly TRBD1 (6 bases). V lost 5 bases and J lost 5, with 19 bases in between. Germline assignment: CDR1 SGHTA and CDR2 FQGNSA. The CDR3 sequence is 16 residues long. CDR3 protein: CASSLTGPTIDNEQFF. In DNA, the CDR3 is TGTGCCAGCAGCCTGACAGGCCCCACCATCGACAATGAGCAGTTCTTC.

The V gene is TRBV5-6, the J gene TRBJ2-5; D is undetermined. Trimming cost V 0 bases and J 5 bases, with 14 bases left between them. The germline gives CDR1 SGHDT, CDR2 YYEEEE. This CDR3 has 15 amino acids. CDR3 amino acids: CASSLGRTARETQYF. CDR3 DNA sequence: TGTGCCAGCAGCTTGGGGCGAACGGCTCGGGAGACCCAGTACTTC.

The CDR3 nucleotides are TGCGCCAGCAGCACAGGGGGGGGCCCCCTCTACGAGCAGTACTTC. This codes for CASSTGGGPLYEQYF. The chain has TRBV5-1 and TRBJ2-7, with a possible D match to TRBD1 (8 bases). CDR3 size: 15 residues. Germline V CDR1 and CDR2: SGHRS, YFSETQ. Trimming removed 4 bases at V and 3 bases at J, with 17 bases between.

The chain combines TRBV21-1 with TRBJ2-7; the table's D call TRBD1 went unverified against the DNA. TRBV21-1 is marked as a pseudogene. The CDR3 has 16 amino acids. The CDR3 DNA reads TGTGCCAGCAGCCCCCCTGCGGACAGGGACCTCTACGAGCAGTACTTC. It codes for CASSPPADRDLYEQYF.

The V gene is TRBV4-3, the J gene TRBJ2-3; TRBD2 matches 8 bases. The trim removed 6 bases at V and 4 bases at J, leaving 6 bases unmatched. Germline V gene lookup returns CDR1 LGHNA and CDR2 YSLEER. The CDR3 totals 14 residues. The CDR3 DNA sequence: TGCGCCAGCAGTGTTAGCGGGGCGGCAGATACGCAGTATTTT. Encoded protein: CASSVSGAADTQYF.

The chain combines TRBV19 with TRBJ2-1; tentatively, D is TRBD1 (6 bases). CDR1 and CDR2 (germline): LNHDA, SQIVND (reference sequence). The CDR3 is made up of 17 amino acids. Trimming took 3 bases from V and 2 from J, leaving 17 bases between them. CDR3: CASSIISGDVPYNEQFF. Here the CDR3 DNA reads TGTGCCAGTAGTATTATTTCAGGGGACGTCCCCTACAATGAGCAGTTCTTC.

Only a few counts were recorded for this clone. The chain uses TRBV6-1 and TRBJ1-1, with D possibly matching TRBD1 (5 bases). Trimming took 3 bases from V and 4 from J, leaving 9 bases between them. This CDR3 is built from 13 residues. CDR1 MNHNS and CDR2 SASEGT come from the germline V gene. This CDR3 is CASSEQGGTEAFF. The DNA for the CDR3 is TGTGCCAGCAGTGAGCAGGGTGGCACTGAAGCTTTCTTT.

The chain couples TRBV28 to TRBJ1-1; D not resolved. V gave up 1 base and J gave up 3 bases, with 9 bases separating them. Germline loops: CDR1 MDHEN, CDR2 SYDVKM. The CDR3 has 14 residues. CDR3 amino acids: CASSLYNRDTEAFF. The CDR3 bases are TGTGCCAGCAGTTTATATAATCGGGACACTGAAGCTTTCTTT.

The V gene is TRBV6-6, the J gene TRBJ1-5; D is unclear. This CDR3 has 12 amino acids. Germline V CDR1 and CDR2: MNHNY, SVGAGI (reference sequence). Trimming took 4 bases from V and 3 from J, leaving 4 bases between them. CDR3 coding DNA: TGTGCCAGCAGTTCCCTCAATCAGCCCCAGCATTTT. Translated: CASSSLNQPQHF.

The chain has TRBV27 and TRBJ1-6; D remains unclear. Germline-derived CDR1 and CDR2 are MNHEY and SMNVEV (reference sequence). The ends were cut back, 8 bases at V and 9 bases at J, with 14 bases in the middle. This CDR3 spans 13 amino acids. The CDR3: CASSERAGSPLHF. The CDR3 nucleotides read TGTGCCAGCTCTGAGAGGGCGGGTTCACCCCTCCACTTT.

V usage is TRBV13 and J usage is TRBJ2-1; 10 positions match TRBD2. Germline CDR1 is PRHDT and CDR2 is FYEKMQ (reference sequence). The V and J ends lost 5 bases and 14 bases, in that order; junction bases with no gene match: 9. CDR3 length equals 13 residues. The CDR3 DNA follows: TGTGCCAGCAGCCAAACCCCTAGCGGGGGAAAGTTCTTC. It is translated as CASSQTPSGGKFF.

V is TRBV10-3 and J is TRBJ2-7; D could derive from TRBD1 or TRBD2 (5 bases each). From germline, CDR1 is ENHRY and CDR2 SYGVKD. The germline V and J ends were trimmed by 0 bases and 2 bases, with 17 bases remaining between them. The CDR3 contains 17 residues. The CDR3 coding sequence is TGTGCCATCAGTGAGTCGCTTGTGGGGGAAGTGGCCTACGAGCAGTACTTC. The encoded protein is CAISESLVGEVAYEQYF.

This chain connects TRBV5-6 to TRBJ1-2, with D perhaps matching TRBD1 (5 bases). With 4 bases removed from V and 4 bases from J, the gap between germline ends came to 20 bases. CDR1 SGHDT and CDR2 YYEEEE come from the germline V gene. The CDR3 consists of 16 residues. The CDR3 spells CASSLPGTQDTYGYTF. The CDR3, as DNA: TGTGCCAGCAGCCTACCAGGGACCCAGGATACCTATGGCTACACCTTC.

The rearrangement joins TRBV1 to TRBJ2-5; the D call in the table, TRBD2, was not verified against the DNA. TRBV1 counts as a pseudogene. The CDR3 has 18 residues. The CDR3 DNA reads TGCACCAGCAGCCATTGTCATAAGCCCGGGACTATTCAAGAGACCCAGTACTTC. Its protein product is CTSSHCHKPGTIQETQYF.

This sequence joins TRBV2 and TRBJ2-2, with a weak D call TRBD2 (5 bases). Germline V gene data show CDR1 as SNHLY and CDR2 as FYNNEI. The CDR3 length is 14 residues. V dropped 4 bases and J dropped 6 bases, with 12 bases sitting between them. Here the CDR3 DNA reads TGTGCCAGCAGTGTGACTACTTCCGCCGGGGAGCTGTTTTTT. It is translated as CASSVTTSAGELFF.

The chain couples TRBV9 to TRBJ1-5; D is unclear. Germline V gives CDR1 SGDLS, CDR2 YYNGEE. The CDR3 runs to 17 residues. V dropped 4 bases and J dropped 0 bases, with 17 bases sitting between them. The CDR3 DNA follows: TGTGCCAGCAGCCCCAGTGGCGAGCTTTATAGCAATCAGCCCCAGCATTTT. As protein: CASSPSGELYSNQPQHF.

The chain uses TRBV6-2 or TRBV6-3 and TRBJ2-5; 9 bases fit TRBD2. Germline V gene sequence: CDR1 MNHEY, CDR2 SVGEGT. V lost 2 bases and J lost 9; bases outside the gene matches: 19. The CDR3 spans 18 residues. The CDR3 protein is CASSYTSPGLAGLVAQYF. The DNA of the CDR3 is TGTGCCAGCAGTTACACCTCTCCGGGACTAGCAGGATTAGTGGCCCAGTACTTC.

On this clone itself: The germline gene is not matched at one end of the junction; a read error may be the cause. This chain links TRBV7-9 with TRBJ2-3, with D possibly TRBD2 on 6 matching bases. The CDR3 has 14 residues. The germline gives CDR1 SEHNR, CDR2 FQNEAQ (reference sequence). Here the CDR3 reads CASSLAGGSDTLYF. CDR3 coding DNA: TGTGCCAGCAGCTTAGCGGGGGGTTCAGATACGCTGTATTTT. Together with reference TRBV7-9 and TRBJ2-3, the CDR3 gives the full variable domain: DTGVSQNPRHKITKRGQNVTFRCDPISEHNRLYWYRQTLGQGPEFLTYFQNEAQLEKSRLLSDRFSAERPKGSFSTLEIQRTEQGDSAMYLCASSLAGGSDTLYFGPGTRLTVL.

The chain employs TRBV11-2 and TRBJ2-1; the D gene is possibly TRBD1 (5 bases). Between the trimmed V and J ends, which lost 7 bases and 3 bases, there was a span of 10 bases. CDR1 and CDR2 from the germline V gene are SGHAT and FQNNGV. The CDR3 is 13 amino acids. Here the CDR3 reads CASTGLNYNEQFF. Here the CDR3 DNA reads TGTGCCAGCACAGGGCTCAACTACAATGAGCAGTTCTTC.

This clone was detected only once. The chain combines TRBV7-6 with TRBJ2-5; D not resolved. V was shortened by 3 bases and J by 4 bases, with 6 bases between the two germline ends. In germline, CDR1 is SGHVS, CDR2 FNYEAQ. This CDR3 contains 12 residues. CDR3 residues: CASSFGGETQYF. The DNA of the CDR3 is TGTGCCAGCAGCTTCGGCGGAGAGACCCAGTACTTC.

This clone was counted between two and nine times. The chain has TRBV7-9 and TRBJ1-4; TRBD1 is a possible D gene (5 bases). The germline gives CDR1 SEHNR, CDR2 FQNEAQ (reference sequence). With 1 base removed from V and 3 bases from J, the gap between germline ends came to 9 bases. The CDR3 runs to 15 residues. Here the CDR3 DNA reads TGTGCCAGCAGCTTAGACGGGGCGGCTAATGAAAAACTGTTTTTT. Its protein is CASSLDGAANEKLFF.

The genes are TRBV19 and TRBJ1-5; D unclear. Trimming shortened V by 5 bases and J by 0 bases, and 8 bases separated the two germline ends. Looked up from germline, CDR1 is LNHDA and CDR2 is SQIVND (reference sequence). This CDR3 spans 14 amino acids. The CDR3 sequence: CASSWPHSNQPQHF. Written as DNA, the CDR3 is TGTGCCAGTAGTTGGCCCCATAGCAATCAGCCCCAGCATTTT.

This rearrangement joins TRBV19 to TRBJ2-7, with a tentative D call TRBD2 (6 bases). The CDR3 covers 15 residues. V dropped 1 base and J dropped 2 bases, with 12 bases sitting between them. Germline assignment: CDR1 LNHDA and CDR2 SQIVND (reference sequence). The CDR3 spells CASSIVLALAYEQYF. As DNA, the CDR3 is TGTGCCAGTAGTATAGTACTAGCCCTGGCCTACGAGCAGTACTTC.

This chain connects TRBV18 to TRBJ1-2; 9 bases fit TRBD1. Germline assignment: CDR1 KGHSH and CDR2 LQKENI. V was pared by 3 bases and J by 0 bases, with 5 bases of the junction left unmatched. The CDR3 length is 16 residues. CDR3 amino acids: CASSPLQGAPNYGYTF. Here the CDR3 DNA reads TGTGCCAGCTCACCCCTACAGGGGGCTCCTAACTATGGCTACACCTTC.

This chain joins TRBV7-8 and TRBJ1-3; tentatively, D is TRBD1 (5 bases). Trimming removed 5 bases at V and 7 bases at J, with 15 bases between. The CDR3 totals 14 residues. The germline V gene encodes CDR1 SGHVS and CDR2 FQNEAQ. The CDR3, as DNA: TGTGCCAGCAGCGAGTTCCAGGGTCTGAACACCATATATTTT. This encodes CASSEFQGLNTIYF.

The rearrangement joins TRBV18 to TRBJ2-5, with no clear D. CDR1 is KGHSH and CDR2 is LQKENI in the germline V gene. The V and J ends lost 0 bases and 2 bases respectively, with 16 bases between them. The CDR3 consists of 17 residues. Written as DNA, the CDR3 is TGTGCCAGCTCACCACCGGGGATAGGTGGGTTACAAGAGACCCAGTACTTC. It codes for CASSPPGIGGLQETQYF. Based on the CDR3 plus reference TRBV18 and TRBJ2-5, the full variable domain is NAGVMQNPRHLVRRRGQEARLRCSPMKGHSHVYWYRQLPEEGLKFMVYLQKENIIDESGMPKERFSAEFPKEGPSILRIQQVVRGDSAAYFCASSPPGIGGLQETQYFGPGTRLLVL.

The chain recombines TRBV6-1 with TRBJ2-3; maybe TRBD2 (5 bases). V was shortened by 1 base and J by 2 bases, with 10 bases between the two germline ends. Germline V gene sequence: CDR1 MNHNS, CDR2 SASEGT. The CDR3 totals 15 residues. The CDR3 loop reads CASSEVRGTTDTQYF. In DNA, the CDR3 is TGTGCCAGCAGTGAAGTCCGGGGAACCACAGATACGCAGTATTTT.

This chain uses TRBV5-6 with TRBJ1-6; a possible D gene is TRBD1 (6 bases). Trimming cost V 2 bases and J 4 bases, with 10 bases left between them. The CDR3 has 15 amino acids. Germline V gene sequence: CDR1 SGHDT, CDR2 YYEEEE. CDR3 protein: CASSLQGLYNSPLHF. CDR3 nucleotides: TGTGCCAGCAGCTTACAGGGACTATATAATTCACCCCTCCACTTT.